This T cell receptor beta chain was documented in a study of T cells in Graves' hyperthyroidism and ophthalmopathy (dated by TCRdb to about 2019). About the study as a whole: Peripheral blood was sampled at the time of initial diagnosis, prior to any treatment. TCR V-J signatures able to tell the groups apart were searched for in a discovery cohort of 100 patients, of whom around 43 had Graves' ophthalmopathy and roughly 59 had stable Graves' hyperthyroidism. Prospective prediction of ophthalmopathy was tested in an independent validation cohort of approximately 19 hyperthyroidism patients and around 16 patients who later progressed to ophthalmopathy. For training and testing, the 100 or so patients in the discovery cohort were randomly divided in a 7:3 ratio. In six Graves' hyperthyroidism patients, the study also compared T-cell repertoires from thyroid tissue with T-cell repertoires from blood. After blood sampling, hyperthyroidism patients were treated with methimazole at a starting dose of 30 mg daily, and ophthalmopathy patients were treated with high-dose intravenous methylprednisolone. The paper reports TCR Vbeta CDR3 sequencing of more than 120 peripheral blood samples: approximately 41 ophthalmopathy, about 75 hyperthyroidism and 17 progressor patients. The study at large found these results: During validation, the model predicted progression to ophthalmopathy a median of approximately six months ahead of onset, with roughly 65% sensitivity and about 72% specificity. Sample size was not statistically predetermined, and investigators were not blinded to group allocation. Most expanded thyroid clonotypes (frequency above 0.001) were also detected in blood, a finding suggesting that blood repertoires may reflect thyroid immune responses. Ophthalmopathy was separated from stable hyperthyroidism by a 13 V-J signature model, with roughly 88% sensitivity and approximately 81% specificity obtained in cross-validation and 80%/75% obtained in testing.

Graves' hyperthyroidism was defined as stable when no progression to ophthalmopathy occurred over 18 months of follow-up. The hyperthyroidism patients were between 18 and 65 years old and newly diagnosed, with a disease duration of less than 2 months. Exclusion was applied to patients with uncontrolled infections, other autoimmune diseases, pregnancy or lactation. Diagnoses were based on clinical symptoms, serum thyroxine and TRAb, thyroid ultrasound and orbital computed tomography. PBMCs were separated from 8 to 10 ml of fresh peripheral blood using Ficoll-Paque density gradient centrifugation. Total RNA was extracted with Trizol reagent, and quality was checked on an Agilent 2100 Bioanalyzer. The CDR3 runs 15 amino acids, cysteine and phenylalanine included. Only the CDR3 region is kept as DNA, spanning 45 bases read in frame from base 1. CDR1 and CDR2, per the germline V gene, are MGHRA and YSYEKL. Germline trimming: 1 base from V, 5 bases from J; junction bases outside gene matches: 7.

Amplification of TCR beta CDR3 regions was carried out from RNA transcripts. The TCR CDR3 was subjected to a first round of RT-PCR using the HTBI primer set and the Qiagen OneStep RT-PCR kit. A second multiplex PCR round built the libraries, followed by size selection and purification. Paired-end sequencing of the libraries was performed with 100 bp reads on an Illumina HiSeq2000. The authors' analysis ran thus. SOAPnuke was used to process the raw data, removing reads that contained adapters or uncalled bases, had a mean Phred below 15, or lacked an exact match to the constant primer or identifier. COPE v1.2.5 was used to merge high-quality paired reads, and clonotypes were defined as unique nucleotide sequences. Clonotypes were aligned to IMGT TRBV, TRBD and TRBJ reference segments using MiTCR v1.1. Analysis was restricted to V-J combinations with a frequency above 0.0001, which covered approximately 99% of repertoires. The TCS score was defined as the ratio of F50 (clonal expansion) to E x V (chaos), calculated using BLOSUM62-based TCRdist between CDR3 peptides within each V-J. Welch's t-statistics and random forest reduced fewer than 550 V-J features to 10 to 15, which were used in a naive Bayes classifier (R e1071). The Morisita-Horn index was used to measure how similar the thyroid and blood repertoires were. The public reads were reprocessed in TCRdb via fastp at Q25 and MiXCR, keeping in-frame beta chains. Each CDR3 protein gets just one entry, which takes the most common genes and DNA from the rows behind it. It is TCRdb's table, rather than the study itself, that gives the V and J calls and clone size. The sample table contains 750,000 to 950,000 distinct CDR3 sequences; only one count was recorded for over 35% of them. The ten largest clones take up over 8% of the sample.

On this clonotype: Its antigen is currently not known. Base qualities are not at hand, and no much larger clone is one base apart.

The sequenced sample was blood. This TCR came from a young man with Graves' hyperthyroidism. The chain is assembled from TRBV4-1 and TRBJ2-5, and 7 junctional nucleotides match TRBD1. CDR3 protein: CASSQGDRVMETQYF. The DNA sequence follows: TGCGCCAGCAGCCAAGGAGACAGGGTAATGGAGACCCAGTACTTC.